The 12 T cell receptor beta chains below come from one sample, sequenced in a study of blood T cells in healthy people across ages. Through a sample-barcoded 5' primer and a J-beta primer mix, a second PCR was run for roughly 6 to 11 cycles. MiXCR, run by TCRdb on the 5' RACE reads, gives a single entry per CDR3 protein. The sample records roughly 800,000 distinct CDR3 sequences, roughly 64% being singletons. The sample taken for sequencing was blood. The receptor set was obtained from a man under 40 in good health.

The V call is TRBV12-3 or TRBV12-4, the J call TRBJ1-1; D ambiguous. The V gene lost 4 bases and the J gene lost 4 bases, with 4 bases spanning the gap. CDR3 length equals 11 residues. The CDR3 DNA sequence: TGTGCCAGCAGTTGGTCCACTGAAGCTTTCTTT. It codes for CASSWSTEAFF.

The J gene is TRBJ2-5, the V gene TRBV10-2; D not resolved. V lost 5 bases, J lost 3 bases, and 13 bases lay in between. The CDR3 is 14 residues long. Germline CDR1 reads WSHSY; CDR2 reads SAAADI. As DNA, the CDR3 is TGCGCCAGCAGTCCGGCGAGTCGGAAAGAGACCCAGTACTTC. Protein: CASSPASRKETQYF.

The chain carries TRBV7-9 and TRBJ1-4, with 7 positions matching TRBD1. The trim removed 0 bases at V and 5 bases at J, leaving 3 bases unmatched. This CDR3 contains 15 residues. Per germline, CDR1 SEHNR and CDR2 FQNEAQ (reference sequence). The DNA for the CDR3 is TGTGCCAGCAGCTTAGCTGGGACAGCAAATGAAAAACTGTTTTTT. It yields the protein CASSLAGTANEKLFF.

J is TRBJ2-7 and V is TRBV28; 11 bases map to TRBD1. Germline V gene lookup returns CDR1 MDHEN and CDR2 SYDVKM. The CDR3 loop spans 15 amino acids. The junction had 8 bases not matched to a gene; V was cut back by 7 bases and J by 3 bases. The CDR3 is CASTPRGTGGYEQYF. CDR3 nucleotide sequence: TGTGCCAGCACCCCGAGGGGGACAGGGGGCTACGAGCAGTACTTC.

The rearrangement links TRBV6-2 or TRBV6-3 to TRBJ2-1; D gene uncertain. V was shortened by 1 base and J by 1 base, with 8 bases between the two germline ends. This CDR3 has 15 amino acids. The V gene's germline CDR1 is MNHEY and CDR2 SVGEGT. The CDR3 DNA is TGTGCCAGCAGTTACTTGGGGAAGTCCTACAATGAGCAGTTCTTC. Translation gives CASSYLGKSYNEQFF.

The chain links TRBV5-8 to TRBJ2-4; no definite D call. The CDR3 length is 14 residues. Per germline, CDR1 SGHTS and CDR2 YDEGEE. The V end lost 1 base, the J end lost 5 bases, and 10 bases lay between the germline ends. The CDR3 DNA reads as TGTGCCAGCAGCTTGTCTTCGCCAGAAAACATTCAGTACTTC. It specifies CASSLSSPENIQYF.

The chain recombines TRBV7-2 with TRBJ2-7; tentative D call: TRBD1 (6 bases). From germline, CDR1 is SGHTA and CDR2 FQGNSA. The CDR3 runs to 13 residues. V lost 5 bases to trimming and J lost 5 bases, with 13 bases between them. As DNA, the CDR3 is TGTGCCAGCAGCAGAAGGGCAGGGGACGAGCAGTACTTC. Translating it yields CASSRRAGDEQYF. The complete variable domain, with remaining parts taken from reference TRBV7-2 and TRBJ2-7, reads GAGVSQSPSNKVTEKGKDVELRCDPISGHTALYWYRQSLGQGLEFLIYFQGNSAPDKSGLPSDRFSAERTGGSVSTLTIQRTQQEDSAVYLCASSRRAGDEQYFGPGTRLTVT.

The rearrangement uses TRBV29-1 and TRBJ1-2, with a weak D call TRBD1 (6 bases). V gave up 2 bases and J gave up 0 bases, with 7 bases separating them. CDR3 length: 13 amino acids. Germline CDR1 reads SQVTM; CDR2 reads ANQGSEA. CDR3 residues: CSVETGTNYGYTF. The CDR3 bases are TGCAGCGTTGAAACAGGGACTAACTATGGCTACACCTTC.

A few counts support this clonotype. The chain uses TRBV2 and TRBJ2-1; the D gene could be TRBD1 or TRBD2 (5 bases each). The V and J ends lost 3 bases and 9 bases respectively, with 6 bases between them. CDR3 size: 11 residues. Per germline, CDR1 SNHLY and CDR2 FYNNEI. CDR3 in DNA: TGTGCCAGCAGTGAGAGGGGTGAGCAGTTCTTC. This gives the protein CASSERGEQFF.

This clonotype was counted once. The gene calls are TRBV6-1 and TRBJ2-5, with D hard to call. Trimming left V 7 bases short and J 5 bases short, with 11 bases between. Per the germline V gene, CDR1 is MNHNS and CDR2 is SASEGT. This CDR3 spans 12 amino acids. The CDR3 nucleotides read TGTGCCAGCACGACAACCAGCGAGACCCAGTACTTC. Protein sequence: CASTTTSETQYF.

The J gene is TRBJ2-7, the V gene TRBV28; 7 bases are shared with TRBD1. V shed 3 bases, J shed 6 bases, and the junction held 5 bases outside the gene matches. The germline V gene has CDR1 MDHEN and CDR2 SYDVKM. The CDR3 has 13 amino acids. The CDR3 DNA sequence: TGTGCCAGCAGTTTGCCGACAGGGTTCGAGCAGTACTTC. Protein product: CASSLPTGFEQYF.

This chain joins TRBV2 and TRBJ1-2; no reliable D call. V was pared by 7 bases and J by 1 base, with 13 bases between. The CDR3 spans 14 residues. Germline V lookup: CDR1 SNHLY, CDR2 FYNNEI. The CDR3 DNA reads as TGTGCCAGCAATAGGGCGGGAAGTAACTATGGCTACACCTTC. Protein sequence: CASNRAGSNYGYTF.